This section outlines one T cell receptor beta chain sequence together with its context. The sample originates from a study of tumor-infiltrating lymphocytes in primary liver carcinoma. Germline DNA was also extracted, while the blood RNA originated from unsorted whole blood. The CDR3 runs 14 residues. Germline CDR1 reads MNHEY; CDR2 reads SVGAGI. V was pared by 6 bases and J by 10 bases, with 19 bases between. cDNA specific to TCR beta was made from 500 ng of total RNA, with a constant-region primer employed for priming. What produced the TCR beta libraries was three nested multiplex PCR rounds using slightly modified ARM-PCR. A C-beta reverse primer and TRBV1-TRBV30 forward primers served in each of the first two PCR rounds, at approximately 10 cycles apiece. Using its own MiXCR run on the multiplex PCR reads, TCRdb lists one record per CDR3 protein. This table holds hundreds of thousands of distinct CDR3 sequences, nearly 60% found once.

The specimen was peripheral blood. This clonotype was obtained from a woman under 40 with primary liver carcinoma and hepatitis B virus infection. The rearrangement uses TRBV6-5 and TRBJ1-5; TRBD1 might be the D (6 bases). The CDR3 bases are TGTGCCAGCAGGGCTAAGGGGGGGGCGGGACCCCAGCATTTT. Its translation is CASRAKGGAGPQHF.